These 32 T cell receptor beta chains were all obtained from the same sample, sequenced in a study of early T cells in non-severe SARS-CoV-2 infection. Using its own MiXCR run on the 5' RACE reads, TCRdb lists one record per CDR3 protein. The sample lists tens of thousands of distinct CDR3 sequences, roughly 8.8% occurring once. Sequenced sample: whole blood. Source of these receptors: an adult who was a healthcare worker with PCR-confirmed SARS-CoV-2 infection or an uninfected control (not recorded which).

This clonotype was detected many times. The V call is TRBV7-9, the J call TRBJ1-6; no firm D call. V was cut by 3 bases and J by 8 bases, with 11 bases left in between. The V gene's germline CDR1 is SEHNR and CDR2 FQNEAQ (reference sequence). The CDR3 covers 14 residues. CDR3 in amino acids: CASSFAPPHSPLHF. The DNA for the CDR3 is TGTGCCAGCAGCTTCGCGCCACCACATTCACCCCTCCACTTT.

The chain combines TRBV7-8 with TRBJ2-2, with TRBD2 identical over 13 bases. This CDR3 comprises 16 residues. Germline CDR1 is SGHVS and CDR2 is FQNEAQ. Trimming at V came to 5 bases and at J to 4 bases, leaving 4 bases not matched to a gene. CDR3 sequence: CASSPTSGGATGELFF. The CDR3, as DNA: TGTGCCAGCAGCCCTACTAGCGGGGGGGCCACCGGGGAGCTGTTTTTT.

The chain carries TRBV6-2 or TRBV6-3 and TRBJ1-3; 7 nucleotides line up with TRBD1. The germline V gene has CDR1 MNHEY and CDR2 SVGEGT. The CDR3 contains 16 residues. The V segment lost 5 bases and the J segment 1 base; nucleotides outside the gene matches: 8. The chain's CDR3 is CASSRDSRESGNTIYF. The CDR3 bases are TGTGCCAGCAGTCGGGACAGTCGGGAGTCTGGAAACACCATATATTTT.

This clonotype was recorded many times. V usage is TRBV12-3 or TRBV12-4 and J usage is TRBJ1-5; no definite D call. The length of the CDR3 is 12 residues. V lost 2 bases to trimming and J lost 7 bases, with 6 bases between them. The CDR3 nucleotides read TGTGCCAGCAGTTTAACCCCCCAGCCCCAGCATTTT. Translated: CASSLTPQPQHF.

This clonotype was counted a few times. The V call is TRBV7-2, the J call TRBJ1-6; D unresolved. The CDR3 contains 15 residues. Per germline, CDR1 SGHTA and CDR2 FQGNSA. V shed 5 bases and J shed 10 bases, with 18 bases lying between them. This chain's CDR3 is CASSPPRGRQSPLHF. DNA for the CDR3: TGTGCCAGCAGCCCTCCGCGAGGAAGACAATCACCCCTCCACTTT. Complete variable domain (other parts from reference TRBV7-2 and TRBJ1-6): GAGVSQSPSNKVTEKGKDVELRCDPISGHTALYWYRQSLGQGLEFLIYFQGNSAPDKSGLPSDRFSAERTGGSVSTLTIQRTQQEDSAVYLCASSPPRGRQSPLHFGNGTRLTVT.

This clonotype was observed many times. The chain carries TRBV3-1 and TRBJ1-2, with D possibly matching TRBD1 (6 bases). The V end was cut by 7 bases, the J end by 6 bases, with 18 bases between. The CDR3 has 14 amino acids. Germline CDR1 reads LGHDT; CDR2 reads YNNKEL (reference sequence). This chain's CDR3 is CASTPKGQGNGYTF. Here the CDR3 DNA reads TGTGCCAGCACTCCGAAGGGGCAGGGGAATGGCTACACCTTC. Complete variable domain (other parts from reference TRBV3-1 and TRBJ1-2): DTAVSQTPKYLVTQMGNDKSIKCEQNLGHDTMYWYKQDSKKFLKIMFSYNNKELIINETVPNRFSPKSPDKAHLNLHINSLELGDSAVYFCASTPKGQGNGYTFGSGTRLTVV.

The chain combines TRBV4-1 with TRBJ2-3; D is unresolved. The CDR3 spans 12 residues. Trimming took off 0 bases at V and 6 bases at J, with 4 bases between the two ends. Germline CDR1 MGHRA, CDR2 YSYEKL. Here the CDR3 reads CASSQELDTQYF. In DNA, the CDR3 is TGCGCCAGCAGCCAAGAACTGGATACGCAGTATTTT.

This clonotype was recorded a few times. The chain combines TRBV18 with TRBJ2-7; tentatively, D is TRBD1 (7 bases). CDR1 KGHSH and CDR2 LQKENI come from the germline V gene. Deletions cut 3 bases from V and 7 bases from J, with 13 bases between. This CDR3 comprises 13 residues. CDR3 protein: CASSPAGQREQYF. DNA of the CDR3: TGTGCCAGCTCACCGGCGGGACAGAGGGAGCAGTACTTC.

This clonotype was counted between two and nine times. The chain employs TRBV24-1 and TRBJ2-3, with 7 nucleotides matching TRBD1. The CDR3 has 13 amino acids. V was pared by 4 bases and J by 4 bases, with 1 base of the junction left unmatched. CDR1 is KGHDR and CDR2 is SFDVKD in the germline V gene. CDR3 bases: TGTGCCACCAGTGAGCAGGGGGCAGATACGCAGTATTTT. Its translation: CATSEQGADTQYF.

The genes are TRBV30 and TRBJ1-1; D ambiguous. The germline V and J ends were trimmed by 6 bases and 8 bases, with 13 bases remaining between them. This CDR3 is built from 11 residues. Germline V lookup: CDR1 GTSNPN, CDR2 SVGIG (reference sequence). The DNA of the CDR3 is TGTGCCTGCGCGTATGGGGTAGAAGCTTTCTTT. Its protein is CACAYGVEAFF.

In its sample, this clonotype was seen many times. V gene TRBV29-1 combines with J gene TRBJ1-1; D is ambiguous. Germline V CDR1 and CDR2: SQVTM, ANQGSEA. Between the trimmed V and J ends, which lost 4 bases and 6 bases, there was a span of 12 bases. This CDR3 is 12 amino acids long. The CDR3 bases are TGCAGCGTTGTACATTACCAACCTGAAGCTTTCTTT. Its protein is CSVVHYQPEAFF.

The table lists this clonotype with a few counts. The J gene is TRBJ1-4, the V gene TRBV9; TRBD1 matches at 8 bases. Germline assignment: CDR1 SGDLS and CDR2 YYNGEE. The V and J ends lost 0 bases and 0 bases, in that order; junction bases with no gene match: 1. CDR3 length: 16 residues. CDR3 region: CASSVAGGSTNEKLFF. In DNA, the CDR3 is TGTGCCAGCAGCGTAGCAGGGGGCTCAACTAATGAAAAACTGTTTTTT.

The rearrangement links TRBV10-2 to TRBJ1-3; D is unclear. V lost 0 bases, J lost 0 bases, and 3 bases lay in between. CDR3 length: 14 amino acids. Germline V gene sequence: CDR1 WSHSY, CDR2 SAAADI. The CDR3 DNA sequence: TGCGCCAGCAGTGAGTCGGCCTCTGGAAACACCATATATTTT. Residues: CASSESASGNTIYF.

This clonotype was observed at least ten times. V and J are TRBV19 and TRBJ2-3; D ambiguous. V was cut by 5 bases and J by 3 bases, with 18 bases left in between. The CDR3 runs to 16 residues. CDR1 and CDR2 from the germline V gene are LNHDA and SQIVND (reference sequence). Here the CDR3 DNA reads TGTGCCAGTAGTCCCCTCGACCCCAGTGGTACAGATACGCAGTATTTT. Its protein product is CASSPLDPSGTDTQYF.

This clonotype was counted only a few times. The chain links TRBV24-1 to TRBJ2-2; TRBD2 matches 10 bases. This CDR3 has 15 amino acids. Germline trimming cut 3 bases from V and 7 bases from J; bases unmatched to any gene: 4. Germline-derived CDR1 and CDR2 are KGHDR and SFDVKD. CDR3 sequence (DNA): TGTGCCACCAGTGATGGGACTAGCGTTAGCGGGGAGCTGTTTTTT. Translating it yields CATSDGTSVSGELFF.

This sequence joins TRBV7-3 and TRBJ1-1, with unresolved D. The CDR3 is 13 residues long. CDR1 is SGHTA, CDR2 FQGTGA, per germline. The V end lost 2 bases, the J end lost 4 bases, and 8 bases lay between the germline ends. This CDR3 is CASSLQGSTEAFF. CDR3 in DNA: TGTGCCAGCAGCTTACAAGGGAGCACTGAAGCTTTCTTT.

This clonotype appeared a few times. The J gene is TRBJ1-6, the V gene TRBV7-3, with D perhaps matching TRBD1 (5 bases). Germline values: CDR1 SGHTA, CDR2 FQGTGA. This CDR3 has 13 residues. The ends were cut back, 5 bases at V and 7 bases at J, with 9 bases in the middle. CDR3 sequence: CASSAGGNSPLHF. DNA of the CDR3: TGTGCCAGCAGCGCCGGGGGGAATTCACCCCTCCACTTT. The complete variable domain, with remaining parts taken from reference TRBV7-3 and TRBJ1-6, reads GAGVSQTPSNKVTEKGKYVELRCDPISGHTALYWYRQSLGQGPEFLIYFQGTGAADDSGLPNDRFFAVRPEGSVSTLKIQRTERGDSAVYLCASSAGGNSPLHFGNGTRLTVT.

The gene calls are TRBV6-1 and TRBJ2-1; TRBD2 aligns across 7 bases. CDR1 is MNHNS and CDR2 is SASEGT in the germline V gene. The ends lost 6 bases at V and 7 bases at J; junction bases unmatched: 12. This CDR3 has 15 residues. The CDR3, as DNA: TGTGCCAGCAGCCCCGAGGGCCTGGGGGGGAATGAGCAGTTCTTC. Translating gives CASSPEGLGGNEQFF.

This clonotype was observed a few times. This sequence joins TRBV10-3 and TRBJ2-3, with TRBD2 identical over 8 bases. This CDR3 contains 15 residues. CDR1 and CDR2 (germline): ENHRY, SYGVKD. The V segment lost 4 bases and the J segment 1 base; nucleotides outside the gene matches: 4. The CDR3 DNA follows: TGTGCCATCAGTGTGAGTAGCGGGGGCACAGATACGCAGTATTTT. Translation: CAISVSSGGTDTQYF.

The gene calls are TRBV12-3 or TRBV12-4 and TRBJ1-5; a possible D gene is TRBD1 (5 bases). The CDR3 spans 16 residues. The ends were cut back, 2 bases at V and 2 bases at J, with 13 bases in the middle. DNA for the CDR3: TGTGCCAGCAGTTTAATCGGCCAGGGAGGCAATCAGCCCCAGCATTTT. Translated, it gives CASSLIGQGGNQPQHF.

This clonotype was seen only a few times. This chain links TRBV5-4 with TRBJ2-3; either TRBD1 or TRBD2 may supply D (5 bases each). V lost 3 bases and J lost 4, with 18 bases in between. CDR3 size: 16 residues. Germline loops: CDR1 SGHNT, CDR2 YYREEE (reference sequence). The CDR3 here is CASSWGRDVPPDTQYF. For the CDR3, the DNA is TGTGCCAGCAGCTGGGGCCGGGACGTCCCCCCAGATACGCAGTATTTT.

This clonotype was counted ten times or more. The CDR3 nucleotides read TGTGCCAGCAGCCTCGAGAGGACAGCGAACACCGGGGAGCTGTTTTTT. Translating it yields CASSLERTANTGELFF. This rearrangement joins TRBV5-5 to TRBJ2-2, with a possible D match to TRBD1 (6 bases). The germline V gene encodes CDR1 SGHKS and CDR2 YYEKEE (reference sequence). This CDR3 has 16 amino acids. Trimming took off 4 bases at V and 0 bases at J, with 13 bases between the two ends.

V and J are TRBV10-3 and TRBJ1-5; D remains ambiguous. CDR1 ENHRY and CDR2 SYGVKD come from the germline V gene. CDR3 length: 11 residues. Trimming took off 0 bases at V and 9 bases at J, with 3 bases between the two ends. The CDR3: CAISESGPQHF. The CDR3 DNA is TGTGCCATCAGTGAGTCGGGGCCCCAGCATTTT.

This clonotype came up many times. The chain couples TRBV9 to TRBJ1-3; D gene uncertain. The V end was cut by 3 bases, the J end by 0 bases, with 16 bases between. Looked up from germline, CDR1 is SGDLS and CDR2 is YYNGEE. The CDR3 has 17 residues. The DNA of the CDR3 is TGTGCCAGCAGCGAGGGCCCCATAACGGTCTCTGGAAACACCATATATTTT. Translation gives CASSEGPITVSGNTIYF.

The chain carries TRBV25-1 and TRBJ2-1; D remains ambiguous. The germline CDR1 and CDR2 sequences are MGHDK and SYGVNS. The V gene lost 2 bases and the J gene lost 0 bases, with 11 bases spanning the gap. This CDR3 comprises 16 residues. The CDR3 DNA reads TGTGCCAGCAGTGAAGGTTTAGGCGGCTCCTACAATGAGCAGTTCTTC. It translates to CASSEGLGGSYNEQFF.

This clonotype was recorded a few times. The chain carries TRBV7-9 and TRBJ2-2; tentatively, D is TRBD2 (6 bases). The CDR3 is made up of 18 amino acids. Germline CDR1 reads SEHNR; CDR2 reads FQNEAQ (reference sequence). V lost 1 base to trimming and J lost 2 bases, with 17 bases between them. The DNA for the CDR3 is TGTGCCAGCAGCTTAGGCCGACTAGTAGTTTACAACACCGGGGAGCTGTTTTTT. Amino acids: CASSLGRLVVYNTGELFF.

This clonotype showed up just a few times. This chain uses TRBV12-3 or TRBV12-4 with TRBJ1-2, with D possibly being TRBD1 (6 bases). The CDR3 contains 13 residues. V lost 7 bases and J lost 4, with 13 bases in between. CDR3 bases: TGTGCCAGCACCATAGGGGGGATCTATGGCTACACCTTC. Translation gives CASTIGGIYGYTF.

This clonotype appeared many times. DNA of the CDR3: TGTGCCTGGGAGGACAGGTTGAACACTGAAGCTTTCTTT. Translated: CAWEDRLNTEAFF. The V call is TRBV30, the J call TRBJ1-1; 7 bases map to TRBD1. The trim removed 5 bases at V and 0 bases at J, leaving 3 bases unmatched. The CDR3 has 13 amino acids. CDR1 is GTSNPN, CDR2 SVGIG, per germline (reference sequence).

The CDR3 nucleotides read TGTGCCATCAGTGAGTCAAGCGGGAACACCGGGGAGCTGTTTTTT. Translated, it gives CAISESSGNTGELFF. The chain uses TRBV10-3 and TRBJ2-2; possibly TRBD2 for D (5 bases). This CDR3 region has 15 residues. Per the germline V gene, CDR1 is ENHRY and CDR2 is SYGVKD. V lost 0 bases and J lost 1, with 6 bases in between.

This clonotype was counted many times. The CDR3 bases are TGCGCCAGCAGCCAAGATGGAACTAGGAACTATGGCTACACCTTC. This gives the protein CASSQDGTRNYGYTF. The chain has TRBV4-1 and TRBJ1-2; no firm D call. This CDR3 is built from 15 residues. In germline, CDR1 is MGHRA, CDR2 YSYEKL. V lost 0 bases, J lost 2 bases, and 10 bases lay in between.

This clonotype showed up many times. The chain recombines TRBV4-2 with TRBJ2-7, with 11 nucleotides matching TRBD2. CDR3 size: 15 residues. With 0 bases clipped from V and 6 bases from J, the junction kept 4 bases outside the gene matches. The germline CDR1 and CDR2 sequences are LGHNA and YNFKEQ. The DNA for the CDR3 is TGTGCCAGCAGCCAAGAACTAGCGGGGGCCCGCGAGCAGTACTTC. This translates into CASSQELAGAREQYF.

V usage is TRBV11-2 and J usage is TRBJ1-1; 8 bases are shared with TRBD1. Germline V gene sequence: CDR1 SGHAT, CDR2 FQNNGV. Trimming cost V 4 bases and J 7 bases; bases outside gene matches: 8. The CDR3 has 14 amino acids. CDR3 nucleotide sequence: TGTGCCAGCAGCTACCGACAGGGGCGGGTTGAAGCTTTCTTT. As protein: CASSYRQGRVEAFF.